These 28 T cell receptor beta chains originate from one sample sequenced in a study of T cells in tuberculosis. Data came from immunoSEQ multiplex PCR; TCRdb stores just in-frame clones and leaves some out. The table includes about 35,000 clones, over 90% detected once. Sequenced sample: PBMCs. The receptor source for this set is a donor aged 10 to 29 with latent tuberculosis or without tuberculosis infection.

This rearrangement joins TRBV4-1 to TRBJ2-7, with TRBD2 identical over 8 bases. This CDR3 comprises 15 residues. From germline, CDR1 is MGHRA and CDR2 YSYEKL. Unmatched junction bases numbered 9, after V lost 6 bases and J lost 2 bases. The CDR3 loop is CASSLSGTRTYEQYF. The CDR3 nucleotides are TGCGCCAGCAGTCTATCAGGGACTAGGACCTACGAGCAGTACTTC.

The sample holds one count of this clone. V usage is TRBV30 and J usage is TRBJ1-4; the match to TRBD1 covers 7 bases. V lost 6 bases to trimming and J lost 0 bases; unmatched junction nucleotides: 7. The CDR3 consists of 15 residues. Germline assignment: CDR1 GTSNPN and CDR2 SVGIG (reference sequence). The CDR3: CACSRQGATNEKLFF. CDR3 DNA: TGTGCCTGCTCAAGACAGGGTGCAACTAATGAAAAACTGTTTTTT. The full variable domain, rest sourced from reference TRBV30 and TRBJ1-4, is SQTIHQWPATLVQPVGSPLSLECTVEGTSNPNLYWYRQAAGRGLQLLFYSVGIGQISSEVPQNLSASRPQDRQFILSSKKLLLSDSGFYLCACSRQGATNEKLFFGSGTQLSVL.

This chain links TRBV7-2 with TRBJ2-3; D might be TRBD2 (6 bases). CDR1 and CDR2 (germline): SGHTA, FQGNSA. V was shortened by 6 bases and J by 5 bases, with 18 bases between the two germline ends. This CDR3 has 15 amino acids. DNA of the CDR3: TGTGCCAGCAGTGGATTGTGGGTTAGCGGAGATACGCAGTATTTT. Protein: CASSGLWVSGDTQYF.

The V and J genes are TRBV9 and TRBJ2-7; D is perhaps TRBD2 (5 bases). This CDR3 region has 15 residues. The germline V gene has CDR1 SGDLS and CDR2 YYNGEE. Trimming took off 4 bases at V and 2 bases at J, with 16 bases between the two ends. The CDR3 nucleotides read TGTGCCAGCAGCTCGAGGGCCGAACCTACCTACGAGCAGTACTTC. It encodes CASSSRAEPTYEQYF.

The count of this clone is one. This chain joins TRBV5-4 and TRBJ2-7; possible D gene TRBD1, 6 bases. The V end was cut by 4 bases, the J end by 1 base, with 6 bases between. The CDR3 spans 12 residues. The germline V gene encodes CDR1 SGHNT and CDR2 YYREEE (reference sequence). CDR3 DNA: TGTGCCAGCAGCACAGGGTCCTACGAGCAGTACTTC. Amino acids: CASSTGSYEQYF.

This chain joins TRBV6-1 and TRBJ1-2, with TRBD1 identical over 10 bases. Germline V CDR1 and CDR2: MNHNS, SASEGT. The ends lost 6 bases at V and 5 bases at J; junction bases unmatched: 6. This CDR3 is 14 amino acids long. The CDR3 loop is CASSQTGGWYGYTF. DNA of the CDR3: TGTGCCAGCAGCCAGACAGGGGGCTGGTATGGCTACACCTTC.

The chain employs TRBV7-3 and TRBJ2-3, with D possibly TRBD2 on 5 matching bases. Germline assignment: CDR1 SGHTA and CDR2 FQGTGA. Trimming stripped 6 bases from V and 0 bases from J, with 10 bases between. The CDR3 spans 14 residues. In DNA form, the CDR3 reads TGTGCCAGCAGTCAAACTAGGAGCACAGATACGCAGTATTTT. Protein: CASSQTRSTDTQYF.

CDR3 residues: CASSWTSGANTGELFF. The DNA of the CDR3 is TGTGCCAGCAGCTGGACTAGCGGGGCGAACACCGGGGAGCTGTTTTTT. The rearrangement links TRBV7-2 to TRBJ2-2; 12 bases agree with TRBD2. The V and J ends lost 4 bases and 0 bases, in that order; junction bases with no gene match: 0. This CDR3 spans 16 amino acids. The germline V gene encodes CDR1 SGHTA and CDR2 FQGNSA.

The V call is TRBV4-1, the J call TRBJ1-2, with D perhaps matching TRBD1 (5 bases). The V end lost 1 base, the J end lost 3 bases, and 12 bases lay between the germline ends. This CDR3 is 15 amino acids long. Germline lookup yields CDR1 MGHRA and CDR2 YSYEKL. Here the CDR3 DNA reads TGCGCCAGCAGCCAAGCCCTTGACAGAGACTATGGCTACACCTTC. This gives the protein CASSQALDRDYGYTF.

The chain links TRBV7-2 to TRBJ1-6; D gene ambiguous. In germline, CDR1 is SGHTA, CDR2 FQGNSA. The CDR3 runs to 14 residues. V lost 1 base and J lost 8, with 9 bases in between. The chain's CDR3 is CASSLVGDYSPLHF. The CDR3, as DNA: TGTGCCAGCAGCTTAGTTGGAGATTATTCACCCCTCCACTTT.

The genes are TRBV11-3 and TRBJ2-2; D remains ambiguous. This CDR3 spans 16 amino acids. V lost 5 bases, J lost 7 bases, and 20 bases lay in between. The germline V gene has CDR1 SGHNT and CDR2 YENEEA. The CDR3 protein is CASSHGRQAGSGELFF. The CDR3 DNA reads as TGTGCCAGCAGCCACGGCCGTCAGGCCGGCAGCGGGGAGCTGTTTTTT.

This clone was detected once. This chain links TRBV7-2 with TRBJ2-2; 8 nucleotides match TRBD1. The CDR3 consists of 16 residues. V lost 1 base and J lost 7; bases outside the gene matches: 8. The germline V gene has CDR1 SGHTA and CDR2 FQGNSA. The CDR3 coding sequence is TGTGCCAGCAGCTTAGGAACAGGGGGAAAGATCGGGGAGCTGTTTTTT. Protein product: CASSLGTGGKIGELFF.

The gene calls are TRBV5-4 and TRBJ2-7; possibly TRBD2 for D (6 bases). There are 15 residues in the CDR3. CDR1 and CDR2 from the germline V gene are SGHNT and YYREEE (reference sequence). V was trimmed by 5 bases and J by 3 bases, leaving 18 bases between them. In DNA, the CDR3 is TGTGCCAGCAGAATAGACAAAGGAGGGTTCTACGAGCAGTACTTC. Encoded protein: CASRIDKGGFYEQYF.

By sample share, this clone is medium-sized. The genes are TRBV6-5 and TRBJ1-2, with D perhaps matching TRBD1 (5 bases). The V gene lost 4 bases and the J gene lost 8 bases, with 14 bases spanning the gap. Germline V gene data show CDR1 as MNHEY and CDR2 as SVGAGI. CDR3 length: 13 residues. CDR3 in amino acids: CASSSQGGSGYTF. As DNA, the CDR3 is TGTGCCAGCAGTTCCCAGGGAGGAAGCGGCTACACCTTC.

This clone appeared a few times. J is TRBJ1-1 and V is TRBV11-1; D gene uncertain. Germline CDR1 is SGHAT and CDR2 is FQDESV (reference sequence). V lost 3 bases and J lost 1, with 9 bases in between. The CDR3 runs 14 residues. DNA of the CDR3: TGTGCCAGCAGCTTTAACAGCCAGAACACTGAAGCTTTCTTT. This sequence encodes CASSFNSQNTEAFF.

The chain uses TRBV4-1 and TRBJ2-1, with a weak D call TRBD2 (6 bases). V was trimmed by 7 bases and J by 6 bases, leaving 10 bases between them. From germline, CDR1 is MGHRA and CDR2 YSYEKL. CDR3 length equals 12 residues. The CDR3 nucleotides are TGCGCCAGCACCCGGGACTTCAATGAGCAGTTCTTC. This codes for CASTRDFNEQFF.

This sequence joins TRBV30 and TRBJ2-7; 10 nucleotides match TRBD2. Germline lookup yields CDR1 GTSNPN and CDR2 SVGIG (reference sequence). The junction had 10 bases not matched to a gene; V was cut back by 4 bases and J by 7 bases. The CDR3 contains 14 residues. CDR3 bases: TGTGCCTGGACCATCGGGACTAGCGATGGAGAGCAGTACTTC. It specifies CAWTIGTSDGEQYF.

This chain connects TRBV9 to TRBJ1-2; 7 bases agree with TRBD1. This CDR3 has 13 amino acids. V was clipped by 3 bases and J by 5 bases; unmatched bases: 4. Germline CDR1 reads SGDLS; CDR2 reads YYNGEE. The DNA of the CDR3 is TGTGCCAGCAGCGAACAGGGGAGGTATGGCTACACCTTC. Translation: CASSEQGRYGYTF.

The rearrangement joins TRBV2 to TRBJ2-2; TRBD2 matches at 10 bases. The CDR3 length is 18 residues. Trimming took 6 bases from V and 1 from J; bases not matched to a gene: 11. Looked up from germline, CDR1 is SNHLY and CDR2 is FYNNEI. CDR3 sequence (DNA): TGTGCCAGCAGGATCGTGGTAGCGGGGGGACGGAACACCGGGGAGCTGTTTTTT. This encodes CASRIVVAGGRNTGELFF.

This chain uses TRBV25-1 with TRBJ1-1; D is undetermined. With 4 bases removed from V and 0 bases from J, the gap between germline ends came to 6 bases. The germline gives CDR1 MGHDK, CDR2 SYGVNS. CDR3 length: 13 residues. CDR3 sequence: CASSAVMNTEAFF. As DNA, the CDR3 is TGTGCCAGCAGTGCAGTAATGAACACTGAAGCTTTCTTT.

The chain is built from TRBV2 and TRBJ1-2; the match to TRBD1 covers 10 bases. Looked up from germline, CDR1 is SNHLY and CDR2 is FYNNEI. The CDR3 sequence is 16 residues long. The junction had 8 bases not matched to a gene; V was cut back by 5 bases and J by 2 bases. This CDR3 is CASSRDRGPRNYGYTF. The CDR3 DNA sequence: TGTGCCAGCAGTCGGGACAGGGGACCGAGGAACTATGGCTACACCTTC. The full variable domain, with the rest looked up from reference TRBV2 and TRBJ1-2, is EPEVTQTPSHQVTQMGQEVILRCVPISNHLYFYWYRQILGQKVEFLVSFYNNEISEKSEIFDDQFSVERPDGSNFTLKIRSTKLEDSAMYFCASSRDRGPRNYGYTFGSGTRLTVV.

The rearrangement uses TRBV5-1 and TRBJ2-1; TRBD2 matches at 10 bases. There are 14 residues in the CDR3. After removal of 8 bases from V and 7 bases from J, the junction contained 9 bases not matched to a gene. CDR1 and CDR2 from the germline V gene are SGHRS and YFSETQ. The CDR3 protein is CASSSGGNRNEQFF. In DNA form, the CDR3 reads TGCGCCAGTAGTAGCGGGGGGAATAGAAATGAGCAGTTCTTC.

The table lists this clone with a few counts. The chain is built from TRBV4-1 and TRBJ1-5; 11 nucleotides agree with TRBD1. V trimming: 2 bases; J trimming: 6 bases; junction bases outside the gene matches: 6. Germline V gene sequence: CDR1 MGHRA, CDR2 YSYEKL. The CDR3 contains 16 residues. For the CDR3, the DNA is TGCGCCAGCAGCCAAATCGAGGGACAGGGGGGTCAGCCCCAGCATTTT. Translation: CASSQIEGQGGQPQHF.

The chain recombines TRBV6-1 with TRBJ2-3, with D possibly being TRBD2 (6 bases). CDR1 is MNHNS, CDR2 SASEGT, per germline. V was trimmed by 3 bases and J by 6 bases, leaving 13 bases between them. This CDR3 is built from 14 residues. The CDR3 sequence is CASSETGGGDTQYF. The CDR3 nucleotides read TGTGCCAGCAGTGAGACCGGGGGTGGGGATACGCAGTATTTT.

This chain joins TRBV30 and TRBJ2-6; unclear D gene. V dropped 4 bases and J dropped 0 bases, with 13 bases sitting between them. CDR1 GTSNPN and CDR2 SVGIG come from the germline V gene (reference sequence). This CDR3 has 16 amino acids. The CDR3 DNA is TGTGCCTGGATCCGACAAATTACCTCTGGGGCCAACGTCCTGACTTTC. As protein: CAWIRQITSGANVLTF. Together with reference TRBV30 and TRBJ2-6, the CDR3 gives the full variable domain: SQTIHQWPATLVQPVGSPLSLECTVEGTSNPNLYWYRQAAGRGLQLLFYSVGIGQISSEVPQNLSASRPQDRQFILSSKKLLLSDSGFYLCAWIRQITSGANVLTFGAGSRLTVL.

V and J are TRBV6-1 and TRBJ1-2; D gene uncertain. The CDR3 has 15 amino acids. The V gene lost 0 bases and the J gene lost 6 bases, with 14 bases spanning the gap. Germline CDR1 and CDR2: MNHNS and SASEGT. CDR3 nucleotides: TGTGCCAGCAGTGAAGCGCTTCGAGAGGGAGATGGCTACACCTTC. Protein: CASSEALREGDGYTF.

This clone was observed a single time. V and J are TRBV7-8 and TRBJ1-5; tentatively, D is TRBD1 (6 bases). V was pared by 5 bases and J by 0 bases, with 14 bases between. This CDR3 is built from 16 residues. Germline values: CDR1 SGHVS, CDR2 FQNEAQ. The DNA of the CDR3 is TGTGCCAGCAGCGACCTTACAGGGAGTAGCAATCAGCCCCAGCATTTT. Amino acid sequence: CASSDLTGSSNQPQHF.

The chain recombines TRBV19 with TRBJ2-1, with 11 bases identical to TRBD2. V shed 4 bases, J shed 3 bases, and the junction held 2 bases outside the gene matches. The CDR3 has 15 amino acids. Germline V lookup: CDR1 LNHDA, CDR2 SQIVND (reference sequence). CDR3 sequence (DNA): TGTGCCAGTAGTACGCTAGCGGGGGGCTACAATGAGCAGTTCTTC. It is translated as CASSTLAGGYNEQFF.